The sequence of this T cell receptor (beta chain) was determined in a study of molecular identifiers for immune sequencing clone quantification. About the research overall: Naive CD8 cell RNA, from 20,000 or 100,000 cells, was split five ways in replicates, with four sequenced.

Deletions cut 7 bases from V and 6 bases from J, with 9 bases between. This CDR3 has 12 residues. Looked up from germline, CDR1 is WSHSY and CDR2 is SAAADI. Sorting recovered naive CD8 T cells on a CD8+CD4-CCR7+CD45RA+ profile. TCRdb re-derived calls from the PCR reads in MiXCR, one entry per CDR3 protein. The sample holds some 320,000 distinct CDR3 sequences, 20% to 25% seen once. This clonotype showed up many times. This rearrangement joins TRBV10-2 to TRBJ2-2; D is unresolved. Sequencing was performed on naive CD8+ T cells from blood, with Jurkat cell RNA spiked in. Subset denoted: FACS-sorted CD8+CD4-CCR7+CD45RA+ naive T cells. This receptor was identified in a human donor in good health. Some libraries in this study had Jurkat cell RNA spiked in. The CDR3 here is CASTFGSGELFF. As DNA, the CDR3 is TGCGCCAGCACCTTCGGCTCCGGGGAGCTGTTTTTT.